Each of the 16 T cell receptor beta chains below was sequenced from the same sample in a study of blood T cell repertoires in COVID-19. Method: immunoSEQ multiplex PCR; TCRdb's copy keeps in-frame clones and lacks some. The table includes 450,000 to 500,000 clones, 75% to 90% detected once. What was sequenced was PBMCs or T cells enriched from blood (not recorded which). Receptors were obtained from a woman between 55 and 75 years old who had recovered from COVID-19.

The J gene is TRBJ2-1, the V gene TRBV5-1; 8 bases are shared with TRBD1. Trimming removed 0 bases from V and 5 bases from J; junction bases left unmatched: 7. CDR1 is SGHRS, CDR2 YFSETQ, per germline. The CDR3 covers 16 residues. This chain's CDR3 is CASSLASTGVHNEQFF. The CDR3 nucleotides are TGCGCCAGCAGCTTGGCTTCGACAGGGGTACACAATGAGCAGTTCTTC. The whole variable domain, remainder taken from reference TRBV5-1 and TRBJ2-1, is KAGVTQTPRYLIKTRGQQVTLSCSPISGHRSVSWYQQTPGQGLQFLFEYFSETQRNKGNFPGRFSGRQFSNSRSEMNVSTLELGDSALYLCASSLASTGVHNEQFFGPGTRLTVL.

This clone has a handful of counts. The genes are TRBV6-2 or TRBV6-3 and TRBJ1-3, with no clear D. Germline loops: CDR1 MNHEY, CDR2 SVGEGT. Trimming cost V 0 bases and J 4 bases, with 7 bases left between them. The CDR3 spans 14 residues. CDR3 DNA: TGTGCCAGCAGTTACTCAGACACGGGAAACACCATATATTTT. This sequence encodes CASSYSDTGNTIYF.

The chain couples TRBV27 to TRBJ2-6, with a weak D call TRBD1 (6 bases). The CDR3 runs 17 residues. Trimming stripped 5 bases from V and 4 bases from J, with 18 bases between. The germline V gene has CDR1 MNHEY and CDR2 SMNVEV (reference sequence). CDR3 sequence: CASSANREVSGANVLTF. In DNA form, the CDR3 reads TGTGCCAGCAGTGCAAACAGGGAAGTCTCCGGGGCCAACGTCCTGACTTTC.

The chain couples TRBV12-5 to TRBJ1-2; D is uncertain. This CDR3 spans 16 amino acids. Germline V lookup: CDR1 LGHNT, CDR2 FRNRAP. Trimming took off 1 base at V and 0 bases at J, with 12 bases between the two ends. The CDR3 coding sequence is TGTGCTAGTGGTTTGGATCTCGGGGAAACTAACTATGGCTACACCTTC. Its translation: CASGLDLGETNYGYTF.

The J gene is TRBJ1-3, the V gene TRBV7-9; D remains ambiguous. V lost 3 bases, J lost 5 bases, and 5 bases lay in between. Germline V gene lookup returns CDR1 SEHNR and CDR2 FQNEAQ (reference sequence). The CDR3 spans 12 residues. DNA for the CDR3: TGTGCCAGCAGCTTGCGGAGAAACACCATATATTTT. Its translation is CASSLRRNTIYF. Based on the CDR3 plus reference TRBV7-9 and TRBJ1-3, the full variable domain is DTGVSQNPRHKITKRGQNVTFRCDPISEHNRLYWYRQTLGQGPEFLTYFQNEAQLEKSRLLSDRFSAERPKGSFSTLEIQRTEQGDSAMYLCASSLRRNTIYFGEGSWLTVV.

This sequence joins TRBV30 and TRBJ2-4; 8 bases are a match to TRBD2. V lost 0 bases, J lost 6 bases, and 7 bases stayed unmatched. There are 15 residues in the CDR3. Germline V gives CDR1 GTSNPN, CDR2 SVGIG (reference sequence). DNA for the CDR3: TGTGCCTGGAGTGTCGCAGGACTAGCAGTAAACATTCAGTACTTC. It codes for CAWSVAGLAVNIQYF. Full variable domain (missing parts from reference TRBV30 and TRBJ2-4): SQTIHQWPATLVQPVGSPLSLECTVEGTSNPNLYWYRQAAGRGLQLLFYSVGIGQISSEVPQNLSASRPQDRQFILSSKKLLLSDSGFYLCAWSVAGLAVNIQYFGAGTRLSVL.

The genes are TRBV6-6 and TRBJ2-7, with 7 positions matching TRBD2. This CDR3 is built from 12 residues. Germline values: CDR1 MNHNY, CDR2 SVGAGI (reference sequence). The ends lost 2 bases at V and 6 bases at J; junction bases unmatched: 1. The CDR3 sequence is CASSYGGSEQYF. The DNA for the CDR3 is TGTGCCAGCAGTTACGGCGGGAGCGAGCAGTACTTC.

Only one count was recorded for this clone. The V and J genes are TRBV2 and TRBJ1-5; 10 positions agree with TRBD1. This CDR3 contains 14 residues. Germline lookup yields CDR1 SNHLY and CDR2 FYNNEI. J lost 5 bases, V lost 5 bases, and 3 bases had no gene match. The CDR3 here is CASSYGQGDQPQHF. DNA of the CDR3: TGTGCCAGCAGTTATGGACAGGGGGATCAGCCCCAGCATTTT.

The chain employs TRBV11-2 and TRBJ2-3; D unresolved. V was pared by 6 bases and J by 6 bases, with 22 bases between. CDR3 size: 16 residues. The germline V gene encodes CDR1 SGHAT and CDR2 FQNNGV. The CDR3 DNA follows: TGTGCCAGCAGTTACCAAGCGACTCCTGGAAGGGATACGCAGTATTTT. This codes for CASSYQATPGRDTQYF. Based on the CDR3 plus reference TRBV11-2 and TRBJ2-3, the full variable domain is EAGVAQSPRYKIIEKRQSVAFWCNPISGHATLYWYQQILGQGPKLLIQFQNNGVVDDSQLPKDRFSAERLKGVDSTLKIQPAKLEDSAVYLCASSYQATPGRDTQYFGPGTRLTVL.

The genes are TRBV5-5 and TRBJ2-7; 7 positions match TRBD2. The V gene's germline CDR1 is SGHKS and CDR2 YYEKEE (reference sequence). The length of the CDR3 is 15 residues. V was clipped by 0 bases and J by 4 bases; unmatched bases: 7. CDR3 DNA sequence: TGTGCCAGCAGCTTGGCCGGGGGGTTGAAGTACGAGCAGTACGTC. It encodes CASSLAGGLKYEQYV.

The rearrangement uses TRBV19 and TRBJ1-6; no firm D call. V dropped 3 bases and J dropped 7 bases, with 10 bases sitting between them. CDR3 length: 14 residues. The germline V gene has CDR1 LNHDA and CDR2 SQIVND (reference sequence). The CDR3 reads CASSIEGFNSPLHF. The CDR3 nucleotides read TGTGCCAGTAGTATCGAGGGCTTCAATTCACCCCTCCACTTT.

The chain employs TRBV9 and TRBJ1-6; weak D call: TRBD1 (5 bases). CDR1 is SGDLS and CDR2 is YYNGEE in the germline V gene. The CDR3 totals 16 residues. The V end lost 4 bases, the J end lost 3 bases, and 14 bases lay between the germline ends. The CDR3 loop reads CASSSGGPFYNSPLHF. CDR3 sequence (DNA): TGTGCCAGCAGCAGCGGGGGTCCCTTCTATAATTCACCCCTCCACTTT.

CDR3 sequence (DNA): TGTGCCAGCAGCCCGGGACAGTTAAGAACTGAAGCTTTCTTT. This codes for CASSPGQLRTEAFF. The rearrangement joins TRBV3-1 (or the pseudogene TRBV3-2) to TRBJ1-1; TRBD1 aligns across 7 bases. V dropped 4 bases and J dropped 5; count of bases not matched to a gene: 7. The CDR3 is 14 amino acids. The germline CDR1 and CDR2 sequences are LGHDT and YNNKEL (reference sequence).

The rearrangement links TRBV7-2 to TRBJ2-5, with 13 positions matching TRBD2. This CDR3 has 16 amino acids. Germline CDR1 and CDR2: SGHTA and FQGNSA. The V gene end was trimmed by 4 bases and the J gene end by 4 bases; junction bases not matched to a gene: 6. Here the CDR3 reads CASSYRLAGGIETQYF. The CDR3 nucleotides read TGTGCCAGCAGCTACAGACTAGCGGGGGGTATAGAGACCCAGTACTTC.

This chain joins TRBV24-1 and TRBJ2-4; D may be TRBD2 (5 bases). Deletions cut 0 bases from V and 1 base from J, with 15 bases between. Per the germline V gene, CDR1 is KGHDR and CDR2 is SFDVKD. CDR3 size: 18 residues. The CDR3, as DNA: TGTGCCACCAGTGATTTGCACTGGGCTACGGGGGCCAAAAACATTCAGTACTTC. Translated, it gives CATSDLHWATGAKNIQYF.

The chain carries TRBV6-6 and TRBJ1-4; 9 bases match TRBD1. V lost 5 bases, J lost 7 bases, and 8 bases stayed unmatched. The CDR3 runs to 15 residues. Germline V gene sequence: CDR1 MNHNY, CDR2 SVGAGI (reference sequence). The CDR3 spells CASSSLGTGIEKLFF. The CDR3 DNA sequence: TGTGCCAGCAGTAGCCTCGGGACAGGGATTGAAAAACTGTTTTTT.